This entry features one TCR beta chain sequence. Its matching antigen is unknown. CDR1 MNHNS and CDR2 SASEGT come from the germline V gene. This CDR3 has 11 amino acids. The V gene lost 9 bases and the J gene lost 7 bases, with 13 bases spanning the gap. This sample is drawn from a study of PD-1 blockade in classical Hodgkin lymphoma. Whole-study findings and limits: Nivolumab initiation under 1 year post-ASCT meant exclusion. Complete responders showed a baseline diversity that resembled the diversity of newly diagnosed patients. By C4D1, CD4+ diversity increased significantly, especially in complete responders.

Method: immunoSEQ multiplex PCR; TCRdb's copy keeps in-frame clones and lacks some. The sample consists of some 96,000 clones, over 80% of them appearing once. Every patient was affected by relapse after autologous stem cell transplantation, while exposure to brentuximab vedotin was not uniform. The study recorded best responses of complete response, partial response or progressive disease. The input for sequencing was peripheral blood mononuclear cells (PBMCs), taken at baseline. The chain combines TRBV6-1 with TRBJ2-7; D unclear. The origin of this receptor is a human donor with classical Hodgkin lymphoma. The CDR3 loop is CASTPGREQYF. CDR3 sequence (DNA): TGTGCCAGTACCCCCGGGCGGGAGCAGTACTTC.